Described below is a single T cell receptor beta chain sequence and its context. Its antigen is undetermined. The sample belongs to a study of CD8 T cells in acute hepatitis C reinfection. Study summary: TCRbeta of HCV NS3-1073-specific CD8+ T cells was profiled. Whole-study results and caveats: NS3-1073 specific cells were too rare to sort at chronic follow-up. NS3-1073 specific repertoires were highly diverse across all groups. TRBV04 and TRBV06 were preferentially used in all groups, not explained by naive pool overrepresentation.

The germline gives CDR1 PRHDT, CDR2 FYEKMQ (reference sequence). The CDR3 spans 16 residues. J was trimmed by 9 bases and V by 0 bases; bases with no gene match: 10. This table comes from immunoSEQ multiplex PCR, and its TCRdb copy is limited to in-frame clones, with some not included. The sample holds about 38,000 clones, around 87% seen once. Time point specified: naive CD8 control sorted from an acute-time-point sample. The sequenced material came from naive CD8+ T cells from PBMCs. This TCR was recovered from a man under 40 with chronic hepatitis C. V and J are TRBV13 and TRBJ1-3; 8 bases agree with TRBD1. CDR3 sequence reads: CASSLGRFRGRSTIYF. The CDR3 coding sequence is TGTGCCAGCAGCTTAGGCCGGTTCAGGGGGCGAAGCACCATATATTTT.